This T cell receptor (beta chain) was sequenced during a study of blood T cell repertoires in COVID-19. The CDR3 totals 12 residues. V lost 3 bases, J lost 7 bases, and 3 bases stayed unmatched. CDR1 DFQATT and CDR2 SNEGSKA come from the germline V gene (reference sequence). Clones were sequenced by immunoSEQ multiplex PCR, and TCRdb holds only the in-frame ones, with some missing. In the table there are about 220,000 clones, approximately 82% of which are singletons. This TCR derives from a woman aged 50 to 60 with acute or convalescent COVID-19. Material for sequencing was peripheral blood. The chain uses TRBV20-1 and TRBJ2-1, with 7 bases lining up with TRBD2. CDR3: CSASFGGNEQFF. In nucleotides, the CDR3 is TGCAGTGCTAGTTTCGGGGGGAATGAGCAGTTCTTC.